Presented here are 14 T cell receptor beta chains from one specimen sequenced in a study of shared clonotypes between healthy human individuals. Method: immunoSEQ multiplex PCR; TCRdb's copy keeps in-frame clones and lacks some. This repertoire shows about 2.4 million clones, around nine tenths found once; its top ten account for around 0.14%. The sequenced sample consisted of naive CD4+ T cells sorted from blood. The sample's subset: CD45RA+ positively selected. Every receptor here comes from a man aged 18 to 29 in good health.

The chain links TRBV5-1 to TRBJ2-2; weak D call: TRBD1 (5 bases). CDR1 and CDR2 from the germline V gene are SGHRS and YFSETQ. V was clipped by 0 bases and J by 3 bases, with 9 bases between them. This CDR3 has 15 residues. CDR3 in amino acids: CASSLVGADTGELFF. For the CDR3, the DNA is TGCGCCAGCAGCTTGGTAGGGGCCGACACCGGGGAGCTGTTTTTT.

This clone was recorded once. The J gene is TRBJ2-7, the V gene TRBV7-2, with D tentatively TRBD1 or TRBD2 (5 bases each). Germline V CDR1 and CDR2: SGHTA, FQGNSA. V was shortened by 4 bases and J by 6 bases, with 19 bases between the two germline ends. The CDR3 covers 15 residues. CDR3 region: CASSSTPGTLGEQYF. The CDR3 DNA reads TGTGCCAGCAGCTCAACCCCGGGGACCCTCGGCGAGCAGTACTTC.

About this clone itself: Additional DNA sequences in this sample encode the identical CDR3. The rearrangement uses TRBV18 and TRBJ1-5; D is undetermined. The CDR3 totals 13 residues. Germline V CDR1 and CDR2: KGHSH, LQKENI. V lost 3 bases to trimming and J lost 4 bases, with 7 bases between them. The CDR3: CASSPGSNQPQHF. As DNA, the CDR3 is TGTGCCAGCTCACCGGGTTCTAATCAGCCCCAGCATTTT. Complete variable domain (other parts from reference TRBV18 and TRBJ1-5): NAGVMQNPRHLVRRRGQEARLRCSPMKGHSHVYWYRQLPEEGLKFMVYLQKENIIDESGMPKERFSAEFPKEGPSILRIQQVVRGDSAAYFCASSPGSNQPQHFGDGTRLSIL.

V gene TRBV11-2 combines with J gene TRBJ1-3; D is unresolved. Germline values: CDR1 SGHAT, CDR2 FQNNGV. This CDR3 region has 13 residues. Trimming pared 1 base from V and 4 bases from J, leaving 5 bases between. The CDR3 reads CASSLVWGNTIYF. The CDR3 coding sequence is TGTGCCAGCAGCTTAGTCTGGGGAAACACCATATATTTT.

CDR3 sequence reads: CAWTRGVQGLGETQYF. DNA of the CDR3: TGTGCCTGGACCCGCGGGGTACAGGGATTGGGAGAGACCCAGTACTTC. The rearrangement links TRBV30 to TRBJ2-5; possibly TRBD1 or TRBD2 for D (6 bases each). The CDR3 has 16 amino acids. CDR1 and CDR2 from the germline V gene are GTSNPN and SVGIG (reference sequence). V shed 4 bases and J shed 4 bases, with 22 bases lying between them.

The CDR3 loop is CASSLTPGQGFYEQYF. The CDR3 nucleotides are TGTGCCAGCAGCTTGACGCCGGGACAGGGATTCTACGAGCAGTACTTC. The chain is built from TRBV7-2 and TRBJ2-7; 9 nucleotides line up with TRBD1. This CDR3 has 16 residues. Germline-derived CDR1 and CDR2 are SGHTA and FQGNSA. Losses at the gene ends were 3 bases for V and 3 bases for J; bases not matched to a gene: 9.

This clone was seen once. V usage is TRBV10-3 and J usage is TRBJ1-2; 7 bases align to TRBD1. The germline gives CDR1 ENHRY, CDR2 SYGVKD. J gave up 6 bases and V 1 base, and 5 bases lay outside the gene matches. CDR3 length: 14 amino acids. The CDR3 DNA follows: TGTGCCATCAGTGAGTTGTACAGGGGTAATGGCTACACCTTC. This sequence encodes CAISELYRGNGYTF.

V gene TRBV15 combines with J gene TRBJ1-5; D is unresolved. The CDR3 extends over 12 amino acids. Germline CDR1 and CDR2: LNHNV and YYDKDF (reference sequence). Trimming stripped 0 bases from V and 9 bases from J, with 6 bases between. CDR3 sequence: CATSRDLRPQHF. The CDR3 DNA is TGTGCCACCAGCAGAGATCTCCGGCCCCAGCATTTT.

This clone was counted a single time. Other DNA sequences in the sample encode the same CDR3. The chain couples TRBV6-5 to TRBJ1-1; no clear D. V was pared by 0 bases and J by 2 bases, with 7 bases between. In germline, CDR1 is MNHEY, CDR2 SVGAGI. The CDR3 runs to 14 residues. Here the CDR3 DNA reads TGTGCCAGCAGTTACTCGGATAGAAACACTGAAGCTTTCTTT. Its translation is CASSYSDRNTEAFF.

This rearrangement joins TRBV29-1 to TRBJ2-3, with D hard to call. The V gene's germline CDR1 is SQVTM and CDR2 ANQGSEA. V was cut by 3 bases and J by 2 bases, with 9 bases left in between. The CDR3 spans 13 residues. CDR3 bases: TGCAGCGTTGAGTCGGTATTCACAGATACGCAGTATTTT. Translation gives CSVESVFTDTQYF.

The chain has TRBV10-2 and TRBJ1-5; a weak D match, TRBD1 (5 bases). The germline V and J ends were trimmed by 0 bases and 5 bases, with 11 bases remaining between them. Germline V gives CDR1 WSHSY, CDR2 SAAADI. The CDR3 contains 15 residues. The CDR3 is CASSESQGAYQPQHF. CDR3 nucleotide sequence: TGCGCCAGCAGTGAGTCTCAGGGCGCCTATCAGCCCCAGCATTTT.

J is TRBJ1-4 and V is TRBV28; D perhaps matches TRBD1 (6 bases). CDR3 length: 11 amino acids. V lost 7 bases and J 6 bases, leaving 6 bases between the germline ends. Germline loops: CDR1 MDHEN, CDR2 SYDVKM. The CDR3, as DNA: TGTGCCAGCAACAGGGATGAAAAACTGTTTTTT. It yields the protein CASNRDEKLFF.

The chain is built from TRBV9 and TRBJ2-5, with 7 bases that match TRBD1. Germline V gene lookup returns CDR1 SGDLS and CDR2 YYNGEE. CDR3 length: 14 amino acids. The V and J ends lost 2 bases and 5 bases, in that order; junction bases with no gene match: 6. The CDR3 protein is CASSVTGLSETQYF. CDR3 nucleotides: TGTGCCAGCAGCGTGACAGGGCTATCGGAGACCCAGTACTTC.

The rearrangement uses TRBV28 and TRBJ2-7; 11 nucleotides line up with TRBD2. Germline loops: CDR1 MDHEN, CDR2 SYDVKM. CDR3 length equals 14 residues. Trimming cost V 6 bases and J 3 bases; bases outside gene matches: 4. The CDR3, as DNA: TGTGCCAGCAGGTGGGGGACTAGCGGCTACGAGCAGTACTTC. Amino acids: CASRWGTSGYEQYF.